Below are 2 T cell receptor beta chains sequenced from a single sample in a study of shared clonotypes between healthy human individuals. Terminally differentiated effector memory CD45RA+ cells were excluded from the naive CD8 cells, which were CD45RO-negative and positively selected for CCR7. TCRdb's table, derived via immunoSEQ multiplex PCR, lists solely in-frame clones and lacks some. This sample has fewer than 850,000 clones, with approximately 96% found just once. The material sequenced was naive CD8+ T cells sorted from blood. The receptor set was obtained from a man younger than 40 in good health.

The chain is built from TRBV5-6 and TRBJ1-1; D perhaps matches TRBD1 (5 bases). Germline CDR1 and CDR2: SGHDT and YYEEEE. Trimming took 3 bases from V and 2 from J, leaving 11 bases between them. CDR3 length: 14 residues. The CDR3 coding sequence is TGTGCCAGCAGCTGGAGGACACCCAACACTGAAGCTTTCTTT. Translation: CASSWRTPNTEAFF.

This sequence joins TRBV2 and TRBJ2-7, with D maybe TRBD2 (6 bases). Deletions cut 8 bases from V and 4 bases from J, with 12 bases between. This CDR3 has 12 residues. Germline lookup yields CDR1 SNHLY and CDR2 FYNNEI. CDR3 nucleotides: TGTGCCAGCCGGGAGAGCAAATACGAGCAGTACTTC. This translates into CASRESKYEQYF.